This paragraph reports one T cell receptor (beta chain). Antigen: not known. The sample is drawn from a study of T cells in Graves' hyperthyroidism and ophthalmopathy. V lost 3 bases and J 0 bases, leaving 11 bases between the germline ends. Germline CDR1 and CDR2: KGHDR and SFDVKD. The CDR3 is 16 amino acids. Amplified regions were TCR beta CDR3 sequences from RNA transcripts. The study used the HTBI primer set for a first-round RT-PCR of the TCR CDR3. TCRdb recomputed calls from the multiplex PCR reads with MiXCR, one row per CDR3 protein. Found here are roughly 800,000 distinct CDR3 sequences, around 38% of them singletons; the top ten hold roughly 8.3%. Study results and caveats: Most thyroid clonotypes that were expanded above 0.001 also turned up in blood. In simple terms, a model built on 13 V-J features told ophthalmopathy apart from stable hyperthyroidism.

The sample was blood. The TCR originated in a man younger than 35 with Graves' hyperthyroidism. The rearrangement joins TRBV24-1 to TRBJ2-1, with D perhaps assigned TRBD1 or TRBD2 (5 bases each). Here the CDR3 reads CATSDAVGDSYNEQFF. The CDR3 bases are TGTGCCACCAGTGATGCAGTGGGGGACTCCTACAATGAGCAGTTCTTC.